The 18 T cell receptor beta chains reported below all come from one sample, sequenced in a study of regulatory T cells in long-lasting Graves disease. Assembly of TCR beta libraries relied on iRepertoire HTBI primers together with Arm-PCR of CDR3 regions. One entry per CDR3 protein results from TCRdb running MiXCR on the multiplex PCR reads. The sample lists 500,000 to 700,000 distinct CDR3 sequences; about 30% were seen once. The time point denotes: persistent/refractory GD, antithyroid drugs over 5 years with positive TRAb. Making the TCR library involved RNA that had been extracted from PBMCs. The starting material was peripheral blood mononuclear cells (PBMCs), obtained when the disease was refractory, from a patient treated with antithyroid drugs. All receptors derive from a female donor with Graves disease.

The J gene is TRBJ2-3, the V gene TRBV12-3 or TRBV12-4; the match to TRBD2 covers 11 bases. Germline trimming cut 1 base from V and 3 bases from J; bases unmatched to any gene: 3. The CDR3 consists of 16 residues. This CDR3 is CASSLGVAGGTDTQYF. CDR3 DNA sequence: TGTGCCAGCAGTTTAGGGGTAGCGGGAGGGACAGATACGCAGTATTTT.

This clonotype was counted ten times or more. The rearrangement joins TRBV28 to TRBJ1-5; tentatively, D is TRBD1 (6 bases). Germline assignment: CDR1 MDHEN and CDR2 SYDVKM. V shed 1 base and J shed 4 bases, with 20 bases lying between them. CDR3 length: 18 residues. The CDR3 coding sequence is TGTGCCAGCAGTTTATTCGACGCCGGGACACGGGGAAATCAGCCCCAGCATTTT. This encodes CASSLFDAGTRGNQPQHF.

This clonotype turned up a few times. In DNA, the CDR3 is TGTGCCAGCAGTGAGCCGGGACAGGGGAGACGAAAACTGTTTTTT. This codes for CASSEPGQGRRKLFF. V gene TRBV25-1 combines with J gene TRBJ1-4; 10 bases line up with TRBD1. Germline CDR1 is MGHDK and CDR2 is SYGVNS. The CDR3 has 15 residues. With 3 bases clipped from V and 10 bases from J, the junction kept 8 bases outside the gene matches.

The chain uses TRBV29-1 and TRBJ1-2, with 8 bases aligning to TRBD1. The CDR3 runs to 13 residues. V dropped 3 bases and J dropped 4; count of bases not matched to a gene: 4. Germline V lookup: CDR1 SQVTM, CDR2 ANQGSEA. The CDR3 region is CSVDQGAGYGYTF. CDR3 bases: TGCAGCGTTGACCAGGGGGCTGGCTATGGCTACACCTTC. The entire variable domain, with the rest obtained from reference TRBV29-1 and TRBJ1-2, is as follows: SAVISQKPSRDICQRGTSLTIQCQVDSQVTMMFWYRQQPGQSLTLIATANQGSEATYESGFVIDKFPISRPNLTFSTLTVSNMSPEDSSIYLCSVDQGAGYGYTFGSGTRLTVV.

The rearrangement uses TRBV6-9 and TRBJ2-3; D may be TRBD1 (6 bases). The V end was cut by 3 bases, the J end by 3 bases, with 10 bases between. Germline V CDR1 and CDR2: MNHGY, SVAAGI. The CDR3 has 14 amino acids. In nucleotides, the CDR3 is TGTGCCAGCAGTTACGTCCAGGGGACAGATACGCAGTATTTT. Translating gives CASSYVQGTDTQYF.

This clonotype was picked up many times. This chain uses TRBV19 with TRBJ1-5, with TRBD1 identical over 7 bases. CDR1 is LNHDA and CDR2 is SQIVND in the germline V gene (reference sequence). J was trimmed by 5 bases and V by 7 bases; bases with no gene match: 2. The CDR3 has 12 amino acids. The CDR3 loop is CASNRGHQPQHF. Here the CDR3 DNA reads TGTGCCAGTAACAGGGGACATCAGCCCCAGCATTTT.

This clonotype has a count of ten or more. The chain links TRBV18 to TRBJ1-1, with D perhaps matching TRBD1 (6 bases). There are 13 residues in the CDR3. From germline, CDR1 is KGHSH and CDR2 LQKENI. V was clipped by 8 bases and J by 1 base, with 11 bases between them. CDR3 amino acids: CASSPGQNTEAFF. Written as DNA, the CDR3 is TGTGCCAGCAGCCCGGGACAGAACACTGAAGCTTTCTTT.

This clonotype was counted at least ten times. The rearrangement uses TRBV2 and TRBJ1-5; the match to TRBD1 covers 7 bases. From germline, CDR1 is SNHLY and CDR2 FYNNEI. This CDR3 is built from 15 residues. J was trimmed by 4 bases and V by 7 bases; bases with no gene match: 10. The CDR3 reads CASTTEQGKNQPQHF. The CDR3 DNA sequence: TGTGCCAGCACTACCGAACAGGGGAAGAATCAGCCCCAGCATTTT.

This clonotype has a handful of counts. The chain couples TRBV6-2 or TRBV6-3 to TRBJ2-2; no definite D call. This CDR3 is 14 amino acids long. The germline V gene encodes CDR1 MNHEY and CDR2 SVGEGT. V was clipped by 1 base and J by 2 bases, with 5 bases between them. The chain's CDR3 is CASSYYSNTGELFF. In nucleotides, the CDR3 is TGTGCCAGCAGTTACTACAGCAACACCGGGGAGCTGTTTTTT.

The V gene is TRBV6-9, the J gene TRBJ1-2; 7 bases align to TRBD1. CDR1 and CDR2 from the germline V gene are MNHGY and SVAAGI. The V and J ends lost 4 bases and 4 bases, in that order; junction bases with no gene match: 9. The CDR3 is 15 amino acids. For the CDR3, the DNA is TGTGCCAGCAGTTCCCCAGGGGGGGGTGTCTATGGCTACACCTTC. This encodes CASSSPGGGVYGYTF.

This clonotype was observed at least ten times. The V gene is TRBV28, the J gene TRBJ1-4, with a possible D match to TRBD1 (6 bases). Germline V CDR1 and CDR2: MDHEN, SYDVKM. Trimming cost V 6 bases and J 4 bases, with 18 bases left between them. The CDR3 contains 16 residues. The CDR3 region has the DNA TGTGCCAGCAGCTCTCCCGGACAGAACCTTAATGAAAAACTGTTTTTT. As protein: CASSSPGQNLNEKLFF.

This clonotype was seen a handful of times. This chain connects TRBV6-5 to TRBJ2-7, with D possibly being TRBD1 or TRBD2 (5 bases each). Germline V lookup: CDR1 MNHEY, CDR2 SVGAGI. The CDR3 runs 18 residues. V was trimmed by 0 bases and J by 1 base, leaving 19 bases between them. CDR3 coding DNA: TGTGCCAGCAGTTACTCCCCCTTTGAGGGGAGAAGGTCCTACGAGCAGTACTTC. This encodes CASSYSPFEGRRSYEQYF.

This clonotype was found a few times. The rearrangement uses TRBV6-1 and TRBJ2-7; 7 bases agree with TRBD1. Trimming removed 6 bases from V and 0 bases from J; junction bases left unmatched: 14. The germline V gene has CDR1 MNHNS and CDR2 SASEGT. The CDR3 contains 17 residues. CDR3 region: CASSLDMWDSGSYEQYF. Written as DNA, the CDR3 is TGTGCCAGCAGCTTAGATATGTGGGACAGCGGCTCCTACGAGCAGTACTTC.

The chain recombines TRBV7-9 with TRBJ1-5; D not certain. The CDR3 is 12 amino acids. CDR1 and CDR2 (germline): SEHNR, FQNEAQ (reference sequence). The ends were cut back, 7 bases at V and 7 bases at J, with 11 bases in the middle. DNA for the CDR3: TGTGCCAGCACGACGGTCGGCCAGCCCCAGCATTTT. Amino acids: CASTTVGQPQHF.

The chain is built from TRBV18 and TRBJ1-1; possible D gene TRBD1, 6 bases. CDR3 size: 17 residues. The V end was cut by 2 bases, the J end by 1 base, with 17 bases between. Germline lookup yields CDR1 KGHSH and CDR2 LQKENI. CDR3 DNA sequence: TGTGCCAGCTCACCAGTCCCAGGGGCCAAGAGGAACACTGAAGCTTTCTTT. It yields the protein CASSPVPGAKRNTEAFF.

This clonotype occurred many times. This sequence joins TRBV12-3 or TRBV12-4 and TRBJ2-6, with no clear D. V lost 3 bases, J lost 2 bases, and 14 bases lay in between. CDR3 length: 17 amino acids. This CDR3 reads CASSFPIAAPGANVLTF. DNA of the CDR3: TGTGCCAGCAGTTTTCCCATAGCTGCGCCTGGGGCCAACGTCCTGACTTTC.

The chain employs TRBV2 and TRBJ2-2; TRBD2 aligns across 11 bases. The V segment lost 5 bases and the J segment 6 bases; nucleotides outside the gene matches: 2. The CDR3 spans 14 residues. CDR1 SNHLY and CDR2 FYNNEI come from the germline V gene. The CDR3 region has the DNA TGTGCCAGCAGTAAGACTAGCGGGGCCGGGGAGCTGTTTTTT. Amino acids: CASSKTSGAGELFF.

This chain joins TRBV12-3 or TRBV12-4 and TRBJ1-1; 7 nucleotides align to TRBD1. The CDR3 covers 14 residues. V trimming: 2 bases; J trimming: 6 bases; junction bases outside the gene matches: 6. In DNA form, the CDR3 reads TGTGCCAGCAGTTTATTCGGAGGGGGCTCTGAAGCTTTCTTT. Its translation is CASSLFGGGSEAFF.